Sequencing of this T cell receptor beta chain was carried out in a study of shared clonotypes between healthy human individuals. Memory CD4+ cells were the fraction left after CD45RA+ naive selection. Losses at the gene ends were 4 bases for V and 7 bases for J; bases not matched to a gene: 13. CDR3 length: 15 residues. Germline CDR1 KGHSH, CDR2 LQKENI. The study, taken as a whole, reports: The four-donor shared clonotypes exceeded non-shared clonotypes in generation probability, with non-shared ones scoring lower.

Splitting of each subset's genomic DNA was done evenly across several immunoSEQ plates. Sequenced by immunoSEQ multiplex PCR; TCRdb stores in-frame clones only, minus some. This sample carries approximately 320,000 clones, around 67% of them seen once, and the ten largest clones take about 9.4%. Comment on this clone: Its antigen is not identified.

V is TRBV18 and J is TRBJ2-7; 7 bases align to TRBD1. This sequence originates from a man under 40 in good health. Sample: memory CD4+ T cells sorted from blood. Indicated subset: CD45RA-negative fraction. CDR3 in DNA: TGTGCCAGCTCACAGAGCCCTGACAGGGTTACTGAGCAGTACTTC. Its translation: CASSQSPDRVTEQYF.